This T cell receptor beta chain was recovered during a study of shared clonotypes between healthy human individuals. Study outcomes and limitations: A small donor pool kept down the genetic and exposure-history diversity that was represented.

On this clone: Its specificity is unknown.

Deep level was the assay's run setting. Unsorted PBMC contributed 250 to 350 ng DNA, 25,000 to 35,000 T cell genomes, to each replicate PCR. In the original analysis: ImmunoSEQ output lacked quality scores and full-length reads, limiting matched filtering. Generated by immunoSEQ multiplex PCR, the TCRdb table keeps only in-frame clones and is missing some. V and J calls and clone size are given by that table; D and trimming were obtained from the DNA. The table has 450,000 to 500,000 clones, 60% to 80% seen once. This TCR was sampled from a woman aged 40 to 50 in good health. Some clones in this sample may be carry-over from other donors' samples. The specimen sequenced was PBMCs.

The CDR3 reads CAWTGLPYNEQFF. As DNA, the CDR3 is TGTGCCTGGACAGGTTTACCCTACAATGAGCAGTTCTTC. The genes are TRBV7-9 and TRBJ2-1; 7 bases are a match to TRBD1. Germline V gene data show CDR1 as SEHNR and CDR2 as FQNEAQ (reference sequence). The CDR3 spans 13 residues. V was clipped by 11 bases and J by 2 bases; unmatched bases: 6. Combining the CDR3 with reference TRBV7-9 and TRBJ2-1 gives the whole variable domain DTGVSQNPRHKITKRGQNVTFRCDPISEHNRLYWYRQTLGQGPEFLTYFQNEAQLEKSRLLSDRFSAERPKGSFSTLEIQRTEQGDSAMYLCAWTGLPYNEQFFGPGTRLTVL.